The 8 T cell receptor beta chains given below trace back to one sample, sequenced in a study of T cell changes during pregnancy in multiple sclerosis. The table came from immunoSEQ multiplex PCR; TCRdb's copy has only in-frame clones and leaves some out. Here the sample spans tens of thousands of clones, around 89% being singletons. The specimen was CD4+ T cells from peripheral blood mononuclear cells, collected after pregnancy. These receptors were taken from a female donor with multiple sclerosis, enrolled in a pregnancy study.

This clone was detected only once. This sequence joins TRBV7-3 and TRBJ2-3; 10 nucleotides line up with TRBD2. This CDR3 contains 16 residues. Trimming at V came to 1 base and at J to 6 bases, leaving 7 bases not matched to a gene. The germline gives CDR1 SGHTA, CDR2 FQGTGA. CDR3 DNA: TGTGCCAGCAGCTTAATGGGAGCGGGAGGGCAGGATACGCAGTATTTT. Translated, it gives CASSLMGAGGQDTQYF.

The CDR3 spells CASSRGGGLGYEQYF. CDR3 nucleotide sequence: TGCGCCAGCAGTCGTGGAGGCGGCCTGGGCTACGAGCAGTACTTC. This chain joins TRBV5-1 and TRBJ2-7; D is possibly TRBD2 (5 bases). The CDR3 has 15 amino acids. Germline V gene data show CDR1 as SGHRS and CDR2 as YFSETQ. Between the trimmed V and J ends, which lost 5 bases and 3 bases, there was a span of 18 bases.

The V gene is TRBV5-1, the J gene TRBJ1-1; D gene unclear. CDR3 length: 13 residues. Germline assignment: CDR1 SGHRS and CDR2 YFSETQ. Trimming removed 5 bases at V and 3 bases at J, with 11 bases between. The CDR3 region has the DNA TGCGCCAGCAGGCGGGATATGGACACTGAAGCTTTCTTT. It codes for CASRRDMDTEAFF.

This rearrangement joins TRBV25-1 to TRBJ1-2; 8 nucleotides line up with TRBD1. The CDR3 extends over 15 amino acids. CDR1 and CDR2 (germline): MGHDK, SYGVNS. J was trimmed by 1 base and V by 1 base; bases with no gene match: 2. The CDR3 DNA is TGTGCCAGCAGTGAATGGACAGGGATTAACTATGGCTACACCTTC. As protein: CASSEWTGINYGYTF.

The rearrangement links TRBV7-6 to TRBJ2-7; D unresolved. The germline V and J ends were trimmed by 5 bases and 3 bases, with 8 bases remaining between them. Germline V lookup: CDR1 SGHVS, CDR2 FNYEAQ. This CDR3 spans 12 amino acids. The CDR3 region has the DNA TGTGCCAGCAGCCCTTCCGTCTACGAGCAGTACTTC. Translated, it gives CASSPSVYEQYF.

The chain employs TRBV27 and TRBJ2-2; D is uncertain. CDR3 size: 16 residues. The V gene lost 1 base and the J gene lost 4 bases, with 13 bases spanning the gap. Germline V gene lookup returns CDR1 MNHEY and CDR2 SMNVEV (reference sequence). DNA of the CDR3: TGTGCCAGCAGTTTATACGCCCCACCAGGCACCGGGGAGCTGTTTTTT. Protein: CASSLYAPPGTGELFF.

J is TRBJ1-3 and V is TRBV19; 8 bases fit TRBD1. Germline loops: CDR1 LNHDA, CDR2 SQIVND (reference sequence). This CDR3 has 17 residues. V trimming: 4 bases; J trimming: 4 bases; junction bases outside the gene matches: 12. The CDR3 loop is CASSTSWQGASGNTIYF. DNA for the CDR3: TGTGCCAGTAGTACCTCGTGGCAGGGGGCGTCAGGAAACACCATATATTTT.

The V call is TRBV7-9, the J call TRBJ1-3; perhaps TRBD1 as D (5 bases). Germline lookup yields CDR1 SEHNR and CDR2 FQNEAQ (reference sequence). V dropped 5 bases and J dropped 4 bases, with 12 bases sitting between them. The CDR3 is 14 amino acids. The CDR3: CASSIRVGGNTIYF. For the CDR3, the DNA is TGTGCCAGCAGCATCAGGGTTGGGGGAAACACCATATATTTT.